This TCR beta chain was retrieved from a study of CD8 T cells in Susac syndrome. RNA totalling about 0.5 to 1 ug underwent reverse transcription with random hexamers. MiXCR was run by TCRdb on the immunoSEQ multiplex PCR reads, yielding one entry per CDR3 protein. The sample consists of more than 85,000 distinct CDR3 sequences, about 93% of them appearing once. The sequence was collected from a human donor with Susac syndrome. Sequencing was performed on CD4+ T cells from PBMCs.

The CDR3 DNA sequence: TGCAGTGTCCCGGCTGGGGGTAATTCACCCCTCCACTTT. Protein: CSVPAGGNSPLHF. The rearrangement joins TRBV20-1 to TRBJ1-6, with a possible D match to TRBD1 (5 bases). The CDR3 extends over 13 amino acids. Germline loops: CDR1 DFQATT, CDR2 SNEGSKA (reference sequence). Trimming left V 7 bases short and J 6 bases short, with 13 bases between.